The rows below give T cell receptor beta chains drawn from one sample of a study of blood T cell repertoires in COVID-19. Data came from immunoSEQ multiplex PCR; TCRdb stores just in-frame clones and leaves some out. Of about 25,000 clones in the sample, 86% are singletons; the top ten hold approximately 17%. The sequenced sample was peripheral blood. The receptors were sampled from a woman at least 80 years old with acute or convalescent COVID-19. Each CDR3 is given with its conserved first and last residue. Each record gives: D gene, clone size, J gene, V gene, CDR3 protein, CDR3 DNA. D genes are given only for firm matches. The size of a clone is reported for some rows only, either as once, few or many, or as a class for expanded clones.

>NA|NA|TRBJ2-3|TRBV24-1
CATSDPNRDTQYF
TGTGCCACCAGTGACCCAAACAGGGATACGCAGTATTTT
>TRBD1|NA|TRBJ2-4|TRBV18
CASSPGQGGKNIQYF
TGTGCCAGCTCACCCGGACAGGGCGGCAAAAACATTCAGTACTTC
>TRBD1|NA|TRBJ2-3|TRBV6-2/TRBV6-3
CASSPGTGASTDTQYF
TGTGCCAGCAGTCCCGGGACAGGGGCTAGCACAGATACGCAGTATTTT
>NA|few|TRBJ1-4|TRBV7-9
CASSAQQGPNEKLFF
TGTGCCAGCAGCGCCCAACAGGGCCCGAATGAAAAACTGTTTTTT
>NA|NA|TRBJ1-2|TRBV29-1
CSVVKSSGYGYTF
TGCAGCGTTGTTAAATCGTCAGGGTATGGCTACACCTTC
>NA|NA|TRBJ1-2|TRBV25-1
CASSEGSGAGYTF
TGTGCCAGCAGTGAAGGTTCAGGGGCTGGCTACACCTTC
>NA|once|TRBJ1-4|TRBV27
CASSLQINEKLFF
TGTGCCAGCAGTTTACAGATTAATGAAAAACTGTTTTTT
>TRBD1|NA|TRBJ2-1|TRBV2
CASSERQGPYNEQFF
TGTGCCAGCAGTGAACGACAGGGGCCTTACAATGAGCAGTTCTTC
>NA|NA|TRBJ2-3|TRBV5-1
CASSLTLGTDTQYF
TGCGCCAGCAGCTTGACACTAGGGACAGATACGCAGTATTTT
>TRBD2|NA|TRBJ2-4|TRBV5-4
CASSLTGGGAKNIQYF
TGTGCCAGCAGCTTGACTGGCGGGGGAGCCAAAAACATTCAGTACTTC
>TRBD1|NA|TRBJ2-7|TRBV29-1
CSALTGGSYEQYF
TGCAGCGCCCTAACAGGGGGCTCCTACGAGCAGTACTTC
>NA|NA|TRBJ2-6|TRBV29-1
CSVGEFSGANVLTF
TGCAGCGTCGGGGAGTTCTCTGGGGCCAACGTCCTGACTTTC
>NA|NA|TRBJ2-7|TRBV19
CASSLSPGLLSYEQYF
TGTGCCAGTAGCCTTTCTCCGGGACTTCTCTCCTACGAGCAGTACTTC
>NA|NA|TRBJ2-3|TRBV2
CASSVFSRADTQYF
TGTGCCAGCAGTGTATTTTCGCGCGCAGATACGCAGTATTTT
>NA|NA|TRBJ1-1|TRBV6-4
CASSADRRTEAFF
TGTGCCAGCAGTGCCGACAGGCGGACTGAAGCTTTCTTT
>NA|NA|TRBJ1-4|TRBV2
CASSEVGARNEKLFF
TGTGCCAGCAGTGAAGTCGGAGCCCGAAATGAAAAACTGTTTTTT
>TRBD2|once|TRBJ2-3|TRBV4-3
CASSQNLPRGPSPGGRDTQYF
TGCGCCAGCAGCCAAAATCTCCCCAGGGGCCCTAGTCCGGGGGGGAGAGATACGCAGTATTTT
>NA|NA|TRBJ2-7|TRBV5-1
CASSFFGTNGEQYF
TGCGCCAGCAGCTTTTTTGGGACAAACGGCGAGCAGTACTTC
>NA|NA|TRBJ1-2|TRBV19
CASNPGDLNYGYTF
TGTGCCAGTAACCCAGGGGACCTTAACTATGGCTACACCTTC
>NA|NA|TRBJ2-7|TRBV7-2
CASSPTRQTYEQYF
TGTGCCAGCAGCCCCACAAGACAGACCTACGAGCAGTACTTC
>TRBD2|NA|TRBJ2-1|TRBV9
CASSKTSGRHNEQFF
TGTGCCAGCAGCAAGACTAGCGGGAGGCACAATGAGCAGTTCTTC
>TRBD1|NA|TRBJ1-2|TRBV18
CASSPSGGSGYTF
TGTGCCAGCTCACCATCAGGGGGGAGTGGCTACACCTTC
>TRBD2|once|TRBJ2-1|TRBV5-1
CASRTSGRFDEQFF
TGCGCCAGCAGGACTAGCGGGAGGTTTGATGAGCAGTTCTTC
>TRBD1|NA|TRBJ1-1|TRBV30
CAWRDDRGTEAFF
TGTGCCTGGAGAGACGACAGGGGAACTGAAGCTTTCTTT
>TRBD1|NA|TRBJ2-7|TRBV7-2
CASSLSGQGYEQYF
TGTGCCAGCAGCTTGTCCGGACAGGGTTACGAGCAGTACTTC
>NA|NA|TRBJ2-5|TRBV7-9
CASSLGLSETQYF
TGTGCCAGCAGCTTAGGTCTTTCTGAGACCCAGTACTTC
>TRBD2|NA|TRBJ2-1|TRBV5-1
CASMPSGGPNEQFF
TGCGCCAGCATGCCTAGCGGGGGGCCCAATGAGCAGTTCTTC
>NA|NA|TRBJ2-1|TRBV11-2
CASRRFTTHYNEQFF
TGTGCCAGCAGGAGGTTTACAACACACTACAATGAGCAGTTCTTC
>NA|NA|TRBJ2-1|TRBV9
CASSGGQTNYNEQFF
TGTGCCAGCAGCGGGGGACAAACCAACTACAATGAGCAGTTCTTC
>NA|NA|TRBJ1-5|TRBV30
CAWSHSPGQPQHF
TGTGCCTGGAGCCATAGCCCTGGACAGCCCCAGCATTTT
>NA|NA|TRBJ2-7|TRBV29-1
CSGLRGYEQYF
TGCAGCGGGCTGAGAGGCTACGAGCAGTACTTC
>NA|NA|TRBJ1-2|TRBV24-1
CATSDGTSYGYTF
TGTGCCACCAGTGACGGGACATCCTATGGCTACACCTTC
>NA|once|TRBJ1-2|TRBV29-1
CRVPDWVGGGYTF
TGCCGGGTCCCGGACTGGGTGGGGGGGGGCTACACCTTC
>NA|NA|TRBJ1-1|TRBV7-2
CASSLLGGNTEAFF
TGTGCCAGCAGCTTACTCGGCGGGAACACTGAAGCTTTCTTT
>NA|NA|TRBJ2-5|TRBV29-1
CSAGRGAGETQYF
TGCAGCGCCGGCCGGGGAGCCGGGGAGACCCAGTACTTC
>TRBD1|NA|TRBJ1-3|TRBV7-2
CASSLLGTEGNTIYF
TGTGCCAGCAGCTTATTAGGGACAGAAGGAAACACCATATATTTT
>TRBD1|NA|TRBJ2-7|TRBV5-1
CASSLEGALGEQYF
TGCGCCAGCAGCTTGGAGGGGGCCTTGGGCGAGCAGTACTTC
>NA|NA|TRBJ2-7|TRBV29-1
CSAKGSTDF
TGCAGCGCTAAAGGTTCTACAGACTTC
>NA|NA|TRBJ1-1|TRBV5-1
CASSLGVQGLNTEAFF
TGCGCCAGCAGCTTGGGAGTTCAGGGTTTGAACACTGAAGCTTTCTTT
>NA|NA|TRBJ1-5|TRBV7-2
CASSPPWPSHQPQHF
TGTGCCAGCAGTCCCCCCTGGCCCAGTCATCAGCCCCAGCATTTT
>NA|NA|TRBJ1-1|TRBV18
CASSPPEHNTEAFF
TGTGCCAGCTCACCACCCGAGCACAACACTGAAGCTTTCTTT
>TRBD2|NA|TRBJ2-1|TRBV7-9
CASSLSGRKDNEQFF
TGTGCCAGCAGCCTTAGCGGGAGAAAAGACAATGAGCAGTTCTTC
>NA|once|TRBJ2-5|TRBV14
CASSQNGAEETQYF
TGTGCCAGCAGCCAAAATGGGGCAGAAGAGACCCAGTACTTC
>NA|NA|TRBJ2-7|TRBV5-1
CASSLWDTTYEQYF
TGCGCCAGCAGCTTGTGGGACACAACCTACGAGCAGTACTTC
>TRBD2|NA|TRBJ2-1|TRBV24-1
CATRLAGALESFF
TGTGCCACCAGACTAGCGGGGGCCCTCGAATCGTTCTTC
>TRBD2|NA|TRBJ2-5|TRBV3-1/TRBV3-2
CASSPGQLAGGKETQYF
TGTGCCAGCAGTCCGGGACAACTAGCGGGAGGTAAAGAGACCCAGTACTTC
>NA|once|TRBJ2-7|TRBV7-9
CASSQSRSYEQYF
TGTGCCAGCAGCCAGTCCAGGTCCTACGAGCAGTACTTC
>NA|NA|TRBJ1-1|TRBV2
CASSGTVMNTEAFF
TGTGCCAGCAGTGGAACGGTTATGAACACTGAAGCTTTCTTT
>NA|NA|TRBJ2-7|TRBV7-2
CASSSGGGIEYF
TGTGCCAGCAGCTCGGGAGGGGGCATAGAGTACTTC
>NA|NA|TRBJ2-3|TRBV2
CASSAGLPSTDTQYF
TGTGCCAGCAGTGCGGGACTCCCTAGCACAGATACGCAGTATTTT
>NA|NA|TRBJ1-2|TRBV30
CAWSVTGVRGGYTF
TGTGCCTGGAGTGTAACGGGAGTCCGAGGGGGCTACACCTTC
>TRBD2|NA|TRBJ2-5|TRBV5-1
CASSAGPPSGGHQETQYF
TGCGCCAGCAGCGCGGGGCCCCCTAGCGGGGGGCACCAAGAGACCCAGTACTTC
>TRBD2|NA|TRBJ2-3|TRBV29-1
CSVDGRGLGDTQYF
TGCAGCGTTGACGGGAGGGGTTTAGGGGATACGCAGTATTTT
>NA|NA|TRBJ2-1|TRBV18
CASSPPGQVGANEQFF
TGTGCCAGCTCACCACCGGGGCAGGTCGGAGCCAATGAGCAGTTCTTC
>TRBD1|NA|TRBJ2-7|TRBV19
CASSGRTGEGSEQYF
TGTGCCAGTAGTGGGCGGACAGGGGAAGGCAGTGAGCAGTACTTC
>TRBD1|NA|TRBJ1-2|TRBV7-2
CASSFPGQTYGYTF
TGTGCCAGCAGCTTTCCGGGACAGACCTATGGCTACACCTTC
>TRBD2|NA|TRBJ2-1|TRBV5-1
CASSLSGSVNEQFF
TGCGCCAGCAGCTTGAGCGGGAGCGTCAATGAGCAGTTCTTC